One and the same sample provided the 27 T cell receptor beta chains below, sequenced in a study of neurological immune-mediated disorders. Each CDR3 protein gets one entry after TCRdb re-called the 5' RACE reads with MiXCR. This sample has just over 20,000 distinct CDR3 sequences, with approximately 15% found just once. The specimen was CD8+ T cells from blood. These receptors came from a woman aged 18-35 years with multiple sclerosis.

The sample holds many counts of this clonotype. This rearrangement joins TRBV4-3 to TRBJ2-1; TRBD2 is a possible D gene (6 bases). Germline-derived CDR1 and CDR2 are LGHNA and YSLEER. The CDR3 loop spans 14 amino acids. V was clipped by 4 bases and J by 3 bases, with 10 bases between them. CDR3 DNA sequence: TGCGCCAGCAGCCCGTGGGAGGACTACAATGAGCAGTTCTTC. Its protein is CASSPWEDYNEQFF.

The table lists this clonotype with many counts. V usage is TRBV27 and J usage is TRBJ2-7; 16 nucleotides agree with TRBD2. Trimming took 6 bases from V and 0 from J; bases not matched to a gene: 8. CDR1 is MNHEY, CDR2 SMNVEV, per germline (reference sequence). The CDR3 runs to 18 residues. Here the CDR3 DNA reads TGTGCCAGCAGCACCACGGGACTAGCGGGGGGGATCTCCTACGAGCAGTACTTC. This sequence encodes CASSTTGLAGGISYEQYF.

The rearrangement links TRBV4-2 to TRBJ1-2; D unresolved. The V gene lost 1 base and the J gene lost 7 bases, with 10 bases spanning the gap. Germline CDR1 is LGHNA and CDR2 is YNFKEQ. There are 13 residues in the CDR3. CDR3: CASSQGVGLGYTF. In nucleotides, the CDR3 is TGTGCCAGCAGCCAAGGTGTGGGTCTTGGCTACACCTTC.

This clonotype appeared many times. The J gene is TRBJ2-7, the V gene TRBV5-5; 7 bases fit TRBD1. This CDR3 region has 14 residues. Germline V lookup: CDR1 SGHKS, CDR2 YYEKEE (reference sequence). The J segment lost 3 bases and the V segment lost 2 bases, leaving 5 bases of the junction unmatched. In DNA, the CDR3 is TGTGCCAGCAGCTTATATACAGGGGACTACGAGCAGTACTTC. It specifies CASSLYTGDYEQYF.

There are many counts of this clonotype. The rearrangement joins TRBV15 to TRBJ1-6; D may be TRBD1 (5 bases). There are 18 residues in the CDR3. V lost 0 bases to trimming and J lost 0 bases, with 12 bases between them. Germline-derived CDR1 and CDR2 are LNHNV and YYDKDF (reference sequence). The DNA of the CDR3 is TGTGCCACCAGCAGAGATCAGGGTATTGGCTCCTATAATTCACCCCTCCACTTT. Its translation: CATSRDQGIGSYNSPLHF.

This clonotype was seen ten or more times. The chain combines TRBV28 with TRBJ2-1; D is tentatively TRBD1 or TRBD2 (5 bases each). Germline V CDR1 and CDR2: MDHEN, SYDVKM. The length of the CDR3 is 14 residues. CDR3 in amino acids: CAVIGGSGYNEQFF. CDR3 DNA: TGTGCGGTTATTGGGGGAAGTGGGTACAATGAGCAGTTCTTC.

This clonotype is categorized as medium-sized. V is TRBV29-1 and J is TRBJ2-1; the match to TRBD1 covers 8 bases. J gave up 9 bases and V 7 bases, and 14 bases lay outside the gene matches. Germline V gene sequence: CDR1 SQVTM, CDR2 ANQGSEA. This CDR3 region has 14 residues. CDR3 DNA sequence: TGCAGCGGGACAGGGAATTCCGATGTCGGTGAGCAGTTCTTC. Amino acids: CSGTGNSDVGEQFF.

Many counts were recorded for this clonotype. This chain connects TRBV12-3 or TRBV12-4 to TRBJ2-1, with TRBD2 matching over 8 bases. Trimming cost V 5 bases and J 6 bases; bases outside gene matches: 9. The CDR3 contains 15 residues. For the CDR3, the DNA is TGTGCCAGCAGTCTCGGACTAGCAGGGTTCAATGAGCAGTTCTTC. It encodes CASSLGLAGFNEQFF.

This clonotype was observed many times. V usage is TRBV5-1 and J usage is TRBJ2-7, with 9 bases that match TRBD2. This CDR3 has 18 residues. The junction had 11 bases not matched to a gene; V was cut back by 1 base and J by 0 bases. CDR1 SGHRS and CDR2 YFSETQ come from the germline V gene. CDR3 in amino acids: CASSLSSGGTTTSYEQYF. The CDR3 bases are TGCGCCAGCAGCTTGTCCAGCGGGGGGACAACAACCTCCTACGAGCAGTACTTC. Filled out from reference TRBV5-1 and TRBJ2-7, the complete variable domain reads KAGVTQTPRYLIKTRGQQVTLSCSPISGHRSVSWYQQTPGQGLQFLFEYFSETQRNKGNFPGRFSGRQFSNSRSEMNVSTLELGDSALYLCASSLSSGGTTTSYEQYFGPGTRLTVT.

This clonotype was seen many times. This sequence joins TRBV20-1 and TRBJ1-5; D perhaps matches TRBD1 (6 bases). Germline V gives CDR1 DFQATT, CDR2 SNEGSKA (reference sequence). The CDR3 loop spans 14 amino acids. V lost 1 base, J lost 5 bases, and 12 bases lay in between. The CDR3 spells CSARATGKHQPQHF. DNA for the CDR3: TGCAGTGCTAGAGCCACAGGGAAACATCAGCCCCAGCATTTT.

This clonotype was counted ten times or more. CDR3 region: CSARDEAGGAQGYF. The DNA of the CDR3 is TGCAGTGCTAGAGATGAAGCGGGAGGGGCCCAGGGGTACTTC. The chain has TRBV20-1 and TRBJ2-4; TRBD2 aligns across 10 bases. The CDR3 consists of 14 residues. Germline CDR1 and CDR2: DFQATT and SNEGSKA (reference sequence). Losses at the gene ends were 0 bases for V and 15 bases for J; bases not matched to a gene: 11.

This clonotype was found many times. The chain carries TRBV3-1 and TRBJ2-1; D not certain. This CDR3 is 18 amino acids long. Trimming removed 0 bases at V and 3 bases at J, with 18 bases between. Germline-derived CDR1 and CDR2 are LGHDT and YNNKEL (reference sequence). In DNA, the CDR3 is TGTGCCAGCAGCCAAGATTTTGGCGGATCGAACTACTACAATGAGCAGTTCTTC. Translating gives CASSQDFGGSNYYNEQFF.

There are many counts of this clonotype. The chain employs TRBV27 and TRBJ1-1; TRBD1 matches at 7 bases. The CDR3 loop spans 15 amino acids. CDR1 is MNHEY, CDR2 SMNVEV, per germline (reference sequence). The J segment lost 7 bases and the V segment lost 3 bases, leaving 11 bases of the junction unmatched. CDR3 nucleotides: TGTGCCAGCAGTTTGGCGGGACAGCCTATAGGTGAAGCTTTCTTT. This encodes CASSLAGQPIGEAFF.

This clonotype was seen many times. The V gene is TRBV5-5, the J gene TRBJ2-1, with D possibly being TRBD2 (5 bases). V lost 3 bases to trimming and J lost 7 bases, with 14 bases between them. The CDR3 contains 14 residues. Germline lookup yields CDR1 SGHKS and CDR2 YYEKEE (reference sequence). The CDR3 region is CASSSDSLWNEQFF. The CDR3 DNA follows: TGTGCCAGCAGCTCGGACTCATTATGGAATGAGCAGTTCTTC.

CDR3 amino acids: CASSQRTGAGELFF. The CDR3 DNA sequence: TGTGCCAGCAGCCAGCGGACAGGTGCCGGGGAGCTGTTTTTT. V is TRBV5-6 and J is TRBJ2-2; 7 bases line up with TRBD1. The CDR3 has 14 residues. Germline V gene lookup returns CDR1 SGHDT and CDR2 YYEEEE. V lost 4 bases to trimming and J lost 6 bases; unmatched junction nucleotides: 6. Full variable domain (remainder filled in from reference TRBV5-6 and TRBJ2-2): DAGVTQSPTHLIKTRGQQVTLRCSPKSGHDTVSWYQQALGQGPQFIFQYYEEEERQRGNFPDRFSGHQFPNYSSELNVNALLLGDSALYLCASSQRTGAGELFFGEGSRLTVL.

The rearrangement uses TRBV4-2 and TRBJ2-7; D unclear. V gave up 1 base and J gave up 3 bases, with 10 bases separating them. The CDR3 contains 14 residues. Germline V gives CDR1 LGHNA, CDR2 YNFKEQ. The chain's CDR3 is CASSQGSYNYEQYF. The CDR3 coding sequence is TGTGCCAGCAGCCAAGGTTCCTACAACTACGAGCAGTACTTC.

The sample holds many counts of this clonotype. The chain links TRBV6-6 to TRBJ2-3, with 13 bases identical to TRBD2. The CDR3 has 18 amino acids. From germline, CDR1 is MNHNY and CDR2 SVGAGI (reference sequence). With V trimmed by 2 bases and J by 3 bases, 8 bases remained unmatched. CDR3 nucleotide sequence: TGTGCCAGCAGTTACACCGATGGGACTAGCGGGAATACAGATACGCAGTATTTT. Protein product: CASSYTDGTSGNTDTQYF.

This clonotype was detected many times. The chain links TRBV20-1 to TRBJ1-1; 8 bases map to TRBD1. The CDR3 loop spans 15 amino acids. The germline CDR1 and CDR2 sequences are DFQATT and SNEGSKA (reference sequence). Unmatched junction bases numbered 11, after V lost 4 bases and J lost 4 bases. The CDR3 reads CSATGQGAGITEAFF. The CDR3, as DNA: TGCAGTGCTACCGGCCAGGGGGCTGGGATCACTGAAGCTTTCTTT.

This clonotype has ten or more counts. CDR3 coding DNA: TGCGCCAGCAGCCAGTACAGGGGGCCCTACAATGAGCAGTTCTTC. Encoded protein: CASSQYRGPYNEQFF. J is TRBJ2-1 and V is TRBV4-3, with TRBD1 matching 9 bases. CDR1 and CDR2 (germline): LGHNA, YSLEER. The CDR3 contains 15 residues. The V and J ends lost 3 bases and 2 bases, in that order; junction bases with no gene match: 2.

This clonotype was detected many times. This chain links TRBV28 with TRBJ2-7; no reliable D call. Germline V gives CDR1 MDHEN, CDR2 SYDVKM. The CDR3 has 14 amino acids. Between the trimmed V and J ends, which lost 5 bases and 0 bases, there was a span of 11 bases. The CDR3 DNA follows: TGTGCCAGCAGTCCCCGGGTGGACTCCTACGAGCAGTACTTC. Residues: CASSPRVDSYEQYF.

The sample holds many counts of this clonotype. This chain joins TRBV20-1 and TRBJ2-5, with a possible D match to TRBD2 (6 bases). This CDR3 is built from 14 residues. Germline loops: CDR1 DFQATT, CDR2 SNEGSKA (reference sequence). V was cut by 6 bases and J by 5 bases, with 19 bases left in between. The CDR3 DNA reads TGCAGTGCAAAGACGGGATCTAGCGCTGAGACCCAGTACTTC. Translation gives CSAKTGSSAETQYF.

This clonotype was seen repeatedly, ten times or more. The chain links TRBV29-1 to TRBJ1-1; D remains ambiguous. The germline V gene has CDR1 SQVTM and CDR2 ANQGSEA. This CDR3 has 12 amino acids. The ends were cut back, 4 bases at V and 10 bases at J, with 16 bases in the middle. Here the CDR3 reads CSVGGVIERAFF. The CDR3 bases are TGCAGCGTTGGTGGGGTTATCGAACGAGCTTTCTTT. The full variable domain, with the rest looked up from reference TRBV29-1 and TRBJ1-1, is SAVISQKPSRDICQRGTSLTIQCQVDSQVTMMFWYRQQPGQSLTLIATANQGSEATYESGFVIDKFPISRPNLTFSTLTVSNMSPEDSSIYLCSVGGVIERAFFGQGTRLTVV.

This clonotype is categorized as medium-sized. This chain joins TRBV6-2 or TRBV6-3 and TRBJ1-1; D remains unclear. Germline loops: CDR1 MNHEY, CDR2 SVGEGT. CDR3 length: 14 residues. V shed 6 bases and J shed 0 bases, with 11 bases lying between them. The CDR3 DNA sequence: TGTGCCAGCAGCCCGACGGAACTGAACACTGAAGCTTTCTTT. Translated, it gives CASSPTELNTEAFF.

By its share, this clonotype is medium-sized. The CDR3 reads CSVDGAVGRNEQFF. The CDR3 bases are TGCAGCGTAGACGGGGCGGTCGGTCGAAATGAGCAGTTCTTC. The rearrangement joins TRBV29-1 to TRBJ2-1; D possibly matches TRBD1 or TRBD2 (5 bases each). V was cut by 6 bases and J by 7 bases, with 19 bases left in between. Looked up from germline, CDR1 is SQVTM and CDR2 is ANQGSEA. There are 14 residues in the CDR3.

This clonotype has a count of ten or more. This sequence joins TRBV15 and TRBJ2-3, with 13 positions matching TRBD2. Trimming removed 0 bases from V and 2 bases from J; junction bases left unmatched: 5. Germline V gene data show CDR1 as LNHNV and CDR2 as YYDKDF (reference sequence). This CDR3 has 18 residues. Written as DNA, the CDR3 is TGTGCCACCAGCAGAGATGGACTAGCGGGAGATAACACAGATACGCAGTATTTT. Amino acids: CATSRDGLAGDNTDTQYF.

This clonotype has ten or more counts. The chain uses TRBV5-1 and TRBJ1-1; D remains unclear. From germline, CDR1 is SGHRS and CDR2 YFSETQ. The CDR3 totals 11 residues. V shed 0 bases and J shed 7 bases, with 4 bases lying between them. The DNA of the CDR3 is TGCGCCAGCAGCTTGGCTGGTGAAGCTTTCTTT. It yields the protein CASSLAGEAFF.

The sample holds many counts of this clonotype. This chain joins TRBV20-1 and TRBJ1-4; D perhaps matches TRBD1 (5 bases). CDR3 size: 13 residues. The germline gives CDR1 DFQATT, CDR2 SNEGSKA (reference sequence). Trimming took off 1 base at V and 12 bases at J, with 15 bases between the two ends. For the CDR3, the DNA is TGCAGTGCTAGAGGGACACCCGCTGGGGAACTGTTTTTT. Amino acids: CSARGTPAGELFF.